Below, one T cell receptor (beta chain) is given with its context. This clonotype was seen at least ten times. Its antigen has not been determined. Per-base quality was not reported, and no clone a single base away is much larger than it. The data derive from a study of regulatory T cells in long-lasting Graves disease (dated by TCRdb to the early 2020s). General notes on the study: Antithyroid drugs had been taken for less than 3 months by newly diagnosed Graves' disease patients. TCR sequencing covered some 13 persistent and 20 newly diagnosed Graves' disease patients, around 33 samples in total. Persistent Graves' disease patients were compared with newly diagnosed Graves' disease patients by peripheral blood TCR sequencing and RNA sequencing. The study was conducted in China and was registered as a clinical trial. The paper as a whole reports these results and caveats: Persistent Graves' disease patients showed lower TCR Shannon entropy and fewer highly expanded clones than newly diagnosed patients, suggesting clonal expansion. Because the primary lesion, thyroid tissue, could not be accessed, the study looked at peripheral blood alone. Persistent patients shared more public clonotypes among themselves (around 2,500) than newly diagnosed patients did (over 900). Sequencing and analysis were restricted to the TCR beta chain. The authors noted that the small sample size was a limitation that may lower accuracy.

The sample's time point label, decoded: newly diagnosed GD, antithyroid drugs for less than 3 months. For both TCR sequencing and RNA sequencing, RNA was extracted from PBMCs using TRIzol. The diagnosis of Graves' disease was made according to American Thyroid Association guidelines. Patients were recruited from an endocrinology department in Xi'an, China. From each patient, nine milliliters of peripheral blood was collected into an EDTA anticoagulant tube. Ficoll Paque Plus density gradient separation was used to isolate PBMCs, and no further T cell sorting was done. An Agilent 2100 Bioanalyzer and agarose gel were used to check RNA quality, and a NanoDrop 2000 was used to measure RNA concentration. The library was built by means of multiplex PCR. Sequenced on an Illumina HiSeq 4000. To build TCR beta libraries, CDR3 regions were amplified by Arm-PCR using iRepertoire HTBI primers. Before sequencing, the PCR products went through gel purification. The authors' analysis ran thus. Gene usage analysis of CDR3 amino acid clonotypes used the approximately 62 TRBV and some 15 TRBJ segments found across samples. COPE and FqMerger were used to merge the filtered high-quality paired reads into contigs. BLAST was used to align contigs to the IMGT TRBV, TRBD and TRBJ reference genes, and CDR3 was defined following IMGT. Highly expanded clones were defined as clonotypes with a frequency above 0.1%. Repertoire diversity was measured by Shannon entropy, and V-J evenness by the Gini coefficient. Clonotypes shared by more than one individual were considered public. TCRdb cleaned the public reads at Q25 with fastp, built clones with MiXCR and kept in-frame beta chains. Every entry covers one CDR3 protein and lists the most common genes and DNA from its rows. The authors' filters were not applied to this entry. Here the sample has over 500,000 distinct CDR3 sequences; roughly 15% occur a single time. Roughly 18% of the sample goes to the ten largest clones.

The sample was also reused in another study, on T cells in Graves' hyperthyroidism and ophthalmopathy. The second investigation adds: Graves' hyperthyroidism was defined as stable when no progression to ophthalmopathy occurred over 18 months of follow-up. Hyperthyroidism patients were aged 18 to 65 years and newly diagnosed, with disease duration of less than 2 months. Patients with uncontrolled infections, other autoimmune diseases, pregnancy or lactation were excluded. Clinical symptoms, serum thyroxine and TRAb, thyroid ultrasound, and orbital computed tomography formed the basis for the diagnoses. For the first round of RT-PCR on the TCR CDR3, the HTBI primer set was used together with the Qiagen OneStep RT-PCR kit. Most expanded thyroid clonotypes (frequency above 0.001) were also found in blood, which suggests that blood repertoires may mirror thyroid immune responses. In cross-validation, a model built on a 13 V-J signature told ophthalmopathy apart from stable hyperthyroidism with 87.88% sensitivity and 81% to 82% specificity, and in testing the same model reached 80%/75%. During validation, the model predicted progression to ophthalmopathy a median of roughly six months ahead of onset, with more than 60% sensitivity and almost 75% specificity. TCR V-J signatures able to tell the groups apart were searched for in a discovery cohort of more than 90 patients, of whom roughly 42 had Graves' ophthalmopathy and 55 to 60 had stable Graves' hyperthyroidism. Prospective prediction of ophthalmopathy was tested in an independent validation cohort of 18 hyperthyroidism patients and 17 patients who later progressed to ophthalmopathy. The 100 discovery patients were randomly divided into training and test sets at a 7:3 ratio. Thyroid tissue and blood T-cell repertoires from roughly six Graves' hyperthyroidism patients were also compared in the study. Following sampling, methimazole starting at 30 mg daily was given to hyperthyroidism patients, and high-dose intravenous methylprednisolone was given to ophthalmopathy patients. Libraries were constructed in a second round of multiplex PCR, after which size selection and purification were performed. Paired-end sequencing of the libraries was performed with 100 bp reads on an Illumina HiSeq2000. SOAPnuke was used to process the raw data, with reads discarded if the reads contained adapters or uncalled bases, had a mean Phred below 15, or lacked an exact constant-primer or identifier match. COPE v1.2.5 was used to merge the high-quality paired reads, and each unique nucleotide sequence was defined as a clonotype. MiTCR v1.1 was used to align clonotypes to the IMGT TRBV, TRBD and TRBJ reference segments. The analysis included only V-J combinations with a frequency above 0.0001, which together covered about 99% of the repertoires. A TCS score was defined as the ratio of F50 (clonal expansion) to E x V (chaos), with BLOSUM62-based TCRdist applied between CDR3 peptides within each V-J. Welch's t-statistics and random forest reduced approximately 520 V-J features to under 15, which were used in a naive Bayes classifier (R e1071). No statistical method was used to set the sample size in advance, and investigators knew the group allocation. The paper describes TCR Vbeta CDR3 sequencing of 120 to 150 peripheral blood samples, made up of 43 ophthalmopathy patients, 70 to 75 hyperthyroidism patients and 17 progressor patients.

This receptor was taken from a young woman with Graves disease. Donor details come from another sample of the same person, matched by shared clones. Sequencing was performed on peripheral blood mononuclear cells (PBMCs), taken at new diagnosis, from a patient treated with antithyroid drugs.

The CDR3 sequence is CASSQVGVAGMNTEAFF. The nucleotides are TGCGCCAGCAGCCAAGTCGGGGTAGCAGGGATGAACACTGAAGCTTTCTTT. The chain links TRBV4-1 with TRBJ1-1; TRBD1 is possibly the D segment (5 matching bases). The CDR3 numbers 17 residues from cysteine through phenylalanine. The only DNA kept is the CDR3, 51 bases in frame from the first base. The germline V gene gives CDR1 as MGHRA and CDR2 as YSYEKL. The junction shows trimming of 1 base on V and 0 bases on J, plus 15 bases between the germline ends.